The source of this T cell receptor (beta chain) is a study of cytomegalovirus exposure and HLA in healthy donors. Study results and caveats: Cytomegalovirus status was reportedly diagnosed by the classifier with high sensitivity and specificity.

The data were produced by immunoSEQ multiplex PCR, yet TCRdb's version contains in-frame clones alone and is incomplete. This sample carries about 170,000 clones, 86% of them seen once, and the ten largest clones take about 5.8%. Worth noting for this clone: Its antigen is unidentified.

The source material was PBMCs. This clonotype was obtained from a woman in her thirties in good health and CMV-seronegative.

CDR3 bases: TGTGCCAGCAGTCCCTCAGGGGGGACCTACGAGCAGTACTTC. Amino acids: CASSPSGGTYEQYF. The rearrangement links TRBV27 to TRBJ2-7; a possible D gene is TRBD1 (7 bases). The CDR3 is made up of 14 amino acids. CDR1 is MNHEY and CDR2 is SMNVEV in the germline V gene (reference sequence). V was cut by 5 bases and J by 2 bases, with 13 bases left in between.